These 5 T cell receptor beta chains were all obtained from the same sample, sequenced in a study of blood T cell repertoires in COVID-19 (dated by TCRdb to 2018 to 2020). The library was built by means of the immunoSEQ multiplex PCR assay. TCRdb limited this immuneACCESS table to in-frame rearrangements with V and J called. A share of clones is missing; checked studies link under half to unresolved V genes, and the rest is unexplained. For this sample the table gives 270,000 or so clones, of which 80% to 85% were detected only once. The ten most abundant clones make up 2.5% to 3% of the sample. Sequenced: peripheral blood. Receptors originate from a woman aged 55-70 years with active or convalescent COVID-19.

This clone was seen once. The chain combines TRBV7-9 with TRBJ2-1; 10 nucleotides align to TRBD1. The CDR3 runs 16 residues. The trim removed 1 base at V and 7 bases at J, leaving 7 bases unmatched. Germline V gene data show CDR1 as SEHNR and CDR2 as FQNEAQ (reference sequence). CDR3 sequence reads: CASSLDAGQGTNEQFF. The CDR3 DNA sequence: TGTGCCAGCAGCTTAGATGCGGGACAGGGGACGAATGAGCAGTTCTTC. Combining the CDR3 with reference TRBV7-9 and TRBJ2-1 gives the whole variable domain DTGVSQNPRHKITKRGQNVTFRCDPISEHNRLYWYRQTLGQGPEFLTYFQNEAQLEKSRLLSDRFSAERPKGSFSTLEIQRTEQGDSAMYLCASSLDAGQGTNEQFFGPGTRLTVL.

The CDR3: CASSNQQGWNYGYTF. Written as DNA, the CDR3 is TGTGCCAGCTCAAACCAGCAGGGATGGAACTATGGCTACACCTTC. The genes are TRBV18 and TRBJ1-2; perhaps TRBD1 as D (5 bases). The V gene lost 5 bases and the J gene lost 2 bases, with 15 bases spanning the gap. Germline V gene lookup returns CDR1 KGHSH and CDR2 LQKENI. This CDR3 spans 15 amino acids.

The rearrangement links TRBV12-2 to TRBJ1-1. TRBV12-2 is a pseudogene segment. The CDR3 covers 17 residues. In DNA, the CDR3 is TGTGCAAGTCGCTCCGACCGGGGGGGCCGAAGGAACACTGAAGCTTTCTTT. As protein: CASRSDRGGRRNTEAFF.

The chain joins TRBV7-9 to TRBJ1-2, with 7 bases aligning to TRBD1. This CDR3 has 15 residues. V trimming: 0 bases; J trimming: 8 bases; junction bases outside the gene matches: 9. Germline V lookup: CDR1 SEHNR, CDR2 FQNEAQ (reference sequence). CDR3 DNA: TGTGCCAGCAGCTTAGCCAGGGGGAGCTATCACGGCTACACCTTC. It translates to CASSLARGSYHGYTF.

This clone was seen once. The rearrangement joins TRBV4-1 to TRBJ1-6; D remains ambiguous. Trimming cost V 1 base and J 4 bases, with 8 bases left between them. The CDR3 covers 15 residues. The V gene's germline CDR1 is MGHRA and CDR2 YSYEKL. CDR3 loop: CASSQVIAYNSPLHF. CDR3 DNA sequence: TGCGCCAGCAGCCAAGTCATCGCGTATAATTCACCCCTCCACTTT.